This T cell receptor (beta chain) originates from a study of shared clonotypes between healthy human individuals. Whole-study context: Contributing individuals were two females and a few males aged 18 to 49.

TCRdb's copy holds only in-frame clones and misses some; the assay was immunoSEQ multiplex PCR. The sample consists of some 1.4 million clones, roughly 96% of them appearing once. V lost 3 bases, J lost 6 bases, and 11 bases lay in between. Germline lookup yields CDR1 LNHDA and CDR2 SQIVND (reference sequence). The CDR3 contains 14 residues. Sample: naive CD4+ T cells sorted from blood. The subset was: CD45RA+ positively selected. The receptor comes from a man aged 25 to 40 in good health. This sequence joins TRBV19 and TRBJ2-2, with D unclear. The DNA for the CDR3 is TGTGCCAGTAGTATTGTTCACCTCTCCGGGGAGCTGTTTTTT. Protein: CASSIVHLSGELFF.